These 22 T cell receptor beta chains came from one sample sequenced in a study of blood T cell repertoires in COVID-19. Sequencing was performed with immunoSEQ multiplex PCR; in TCRdb, only in-frame clones are kept and a portion is missing. The profile covers tens of thousands of clones, with approximately 80% appearing a single time and approximately 30% taken by the ten largest. The sequenced sample consisted of peripheral blood. The receptors shown here come from a woman of 80 years or more with active or convalescent COVID-19.

The chain employs TRBV7-9 and TRBJ2-5, with TRBD1 as a possible D gene (5 bases). The V gene's germline CDR1 is SEHNR and CDR2 FQNEAQ (reference sequence). The CDR3 loop spans 16 amino acids. V was shortened by 5 bases and J by 4 bases, with 20 bases between the two germline ends. In DNA, the CDR3 is TGTGCCAGCAGCCTATCAGGGTGGACCATCGGAGAGACCCAGTACTTC. Protein: CASSLSGWTIGETQYF.

The V call is TRBV4-3, the J call TRBJ2-7; 7 nucleotides align to TRBD1. The germline V gene has CDR1 LGHNA and CDR2 YSLEER. Losses at the gene ends were 0 bases for V and 5 bases for J; bases not matched to a gene: 7. CDR3 length: 15 residues. CDR3 nucleotide sequence: TGCGCCAGCAGCCAAGATTGGAGACAGGGCCACGAGCAGTACTTC. This sequence encodes CASSQDWRQGHEQYF.

This clone was counted a few times. The chain joins TRBV6-2 or TRBV6-3 to TRBJ2-3, with 9 bases fitting TRBD1. Germline V gene data show CDR1 as MNHEY and CDR2 as SVGEGT. Trimming took 5 bases from V and 8 from J; bases not matched to a gene: 11. The CDR3 runs 15 residues. CDR3 sequence reads: CASSPLGTGSFTQYF. The CDR3, as DNA: TGTGCCAGCAGTCCCCTCGGGACAGGGAGTTTTACGCAGTATTTT.

This clone was detected only once. CDR3 sequence: CASSYSVEPVRSPLHF. The CDR3 nucleotides are TGTGCCAGCAGTTACTCGGTCGAACCCGTCCGGTCACCCCTCCACTTT. The chain recombines TRBV6-6 with TRBJ1-6; D uncertain. V lost 0 bases, J lost 10 bases, and 16 bases lay in between. This CDR3 region has 16 residues. Germline V gives CDR1 MNHNY, CDR2 SVGAGI (reference sequence).

The rearrangement joins TRBV2 to TRBJ1-5; D is undetermined. The V gene's germline CDR1 is SNHLY and CDR2 FYNNEI. Trimming left V 6 bases short and J 3 bases short, with 6 bases between. The CDR3 runs to 12 residues. The CDR3 region has the DNA TGTGCCAGCAGCAGGAACAATCAGCCCCAGCATTTT. It is translated as CASSRNNQPQHF.

This chain joins TRBV19 and TRBJ2-7, with D possibly TRBD1 on 6 matching bases. The V gene lost 3 bases and the J gene lost 2 bases, with 11 bases spanning the gap. The CDR3 loop spans 14 amino acids. Germline CDR1 LNHDA, CDR2 SQIVND (reference sequence). This CDR3 reads CASSIGQGTYEQYF. CDR3 sequence (DNA): TGTGCCAGTAGTATTGGGCAGGGGACCTACGAGCAGTACTTC.

DNA for the CDR3: TGTGCCAGCAGTCCTAGACAGGGGTCCTACGAGCAGTACTTC. Protein sequence: CASSPRQGSYEQYF. The V gene is TRBV6-5, the J gene TRBJ2-7; 8 nucleotides agree with TRBD1. The CDR3 sequence is 14 residues long. The germline CDR1 and CDR2 sequences are MNHEY and SVGAGI. Trimming cost V 5 bases and J 1 base; bases outside gene matches: 4.

This clone was recorded once. The rearrangement uses TRBV18 and TRBJ2-4, with 9 bases fitting TRBD1. Germline CDR1 KGHSH, CDR2 LQKENI. V lost 1 base and J lost 2; bases outside the gene matches: 9. The CDR3 consists of 18 residues. CDR3 loop: CASSPQGRQGVSKNIQYF. The CDR3 bases are TGTGCCAGCTCACCACAGGGCAGACAGGGGGTATCCAAAAACATTCAGTACTTC. The full variable domain, in which reference TRBV18 and TRBJ2-4 provide the parts outside the CDR3, is NAGVMQNPRHLVRRRGQEARLRCSPMKGHSHVYWYRQLPEEGLKFMVYLQKENIIDESGMPKERFSAEFPKEGPSILRIQQVVRGDSAAYFCASSPQGRQGVSKNIQYFGAGTRLSVL.

V gene TRBV6-2 or TRBV6-3 combines with J gene TRBJ2-1; 11 bases match TRBD2. Germline trimming cut 6 bases from V and 4 bases from J; bases unmatched to any gene: 5. The germline V gene has CDR1 MNHEY and CDR2 SVGEGT. CDR3 length: 15 residues. The CDR3 nucleotides are TGTGCCAGCAGCTTAGCGGGGGGGCCTTACAATGAGCAGTTCTTC. Translating gives CASSLAGGPYNEQFF.

CDR3: CASSTRQGRTEAFF. Written as DNA, the CDR3 is TGTGCCAGCAGCACACGACAGGGACGCACTGAAGCTTTCTTT. The chain uses TRBV7-2 and TRBJ1-1, with 7 positions matching TRBD1. Germline V CDR1 and CDR2: SGHTA, FQGNSA. The CDR3 covers 14 residues. J was trimmed by 4 bases and V by 5 bases; bases with no gene match: 7. Based on the CDR3 plus reference TRBV7-2 and TRBJ1-1, the full variable domain is GAGVSQSPSNKVTEKGKDVELRCDPISGHTALYWYRQSLGQGLEFLIYFQGNSAPDKSGLPSDRFSAERTGGSVSTLTIQRTQQEDSAVYLCASSTRQGRTEAFFGQGTRLTVV.

The V gene is TRBV27, the J gene TRBJ2-5; 8 positions agree with TRBD1. Trimming removed 6 bases from V and 3 bases from J; junction bases left unmatched: 3. Germline V gene sequence: CDR1 MNHEY, CDR2 SMNVEV (reference sequence). The CDR3 runs to 13 residues. For the CDR3, the DNA is TGTGCCAGCAGGGTACAGGGGGAAGAGACCCAGTACTTC. This codes for CASRVQGEETQYF.

V and J are TRBV2 and TRBJ1-2, with 9 positions matching TRBD1. The germline V gene encodes CDR1 SNHLY and CDR2 FYNNEI. After removal of 6 bases from V and 0 bases from J, the junction contained 5 bases not matched to a gene. The CDR3 sequence is 15 residues long. CDR3 loop: CASRVGTGSNYGYTF. The CDR3, as DNA: TGTGCCAGCAGAGTCGGGACAGGGTCTAACTATGGCTACACCTTC.

The chain carries TRBV3-1 (or the pseudogene TRBV3-2) and TRBJ2-5, with a tentative D call TRBD1 (5 bases). CDR1 is LGHDT, CDR2 YNNKEL, per germline (reference sequence). The CDR3 runs to 15 residues. Trimming shortened V by 1 base and J by 2 bases, and 11 bases separated the two germline ends. CDR3 nucleotide sequence: TGTGCCAGCAGCCAAGGGGGCAGCCAACAAGAGACCCAGTACTTC. This encodes CASSQGGSQQETQYF.

V and J are TRBV27 and TRBJ1-6; D gene unclear. Trimming removed 3 bases from V and 6 bases from J, with 12 bases in between. Germline V gene sequence: CDR1 MNHEY, CDR2 SMNVEV (reference sequence). The CDR3 totals 15 residues. CDR3 in DNA: TGTGCCAGCAGTTTTTCCGGGGTGGTTAATTCACCCCTCCACTTT. Translated: CASSFSGVVNSPLHF.

The chain combines TRBV7-9 with TRBJ2-7; maybe TRBD1 (6 bases). The CDR3 runs to 14 residues. V lost 5 bases and J 7 bases, leaving 18 bases between the germline ends. Germline-derived CDR1 and CDR2 are SEHNR and FQNEAQ (reference sequence). The CDR3: CASSVTGRSGEQYF. The CDR3 DNA follows: TGTGCCAGCAGCGTAACAGGGAGATCGGGGGAGCAGTACTTC. The whole variable domain, remainder taken from reference TRBV7-9 and TRBJ2-7, is DTGVSQNPRHKITKRGQNVTFRCDPISEHNRLYWYRQTLGQGPEFLTYFQNEAQLEKSRLLSDRFSAERPKGSFSTLEIQRTEQGDSAMYLCASSVTGRSGEQYFGPGTRLTVT.

V is TRBV6-2 or TRBV6-3 and J is TRBJ1-1, with D perhaps TRBD1 (6 bases). The length of the CDR3 is 14 residues. V lost 6 bases, J lost 0 bases, and 11 bases lay in between. Germline CDR1 and CDR2: MNHEY and SVGEGT. The CDR3 region has the DNA TGTGCCAGCAGCAGGACAGTAATGAACACTGAAGCTTTCTTT. Its translation is CASSRTVMNTEAFF.

The chain carries TRBV2 and TRBJ2-7; 9 positions match TRBD1. V lost 7 bases, J lost 4 bases, and 8 bases stayed unmatched. The CDR3 is made up of 14 amino acids. The V gene's germline CDR1 is SNHLY and CDR2 FYNNEI. CDR3 sequence reads: CASTRQGVRYEQYF. The CDR3 DNA is TGTGCCAGCACCCGACAGGGGGTAAGGTACGAGCAGTACTTC. The complete variable domain, with remaining parts taken from reference TRBV2 and TRBJ2-7, reads EPEVTQTPSHQVTQMGQEVILRCVPISNHLYFYWYRQILGQKVEFLVSFYNNEISEKSEIFDDQFSVERPDGSNFTLKIRSTKLEDSAMYFCASTRQGVRYEQYFGPGTRLTVT.

The V and J genes are TRBV5-1 and TRBJ2-7; 12 nucleotides agree with TRBD2. Trimming removed 0 bases from V and 3 bases from J; junction bases left unmatched: 7. There are 17 residues in the CDR3. CDR1 is SGHRS and CDR2 is YFSETQ in the germline V gene. The CDR3 here is CASSLVATSGGLYEQYF. CDR3 nucleotide sequence: TGCGCCAGCAGCTTGGTCGCGACTAGCGGGGGCCTCTACGAGCAGTACTTC.

V usage is TRBV10-3 and J usage is TRBJ2-7, with D possibly being TRBD1 (6 bases). Germline lookup yields CDR1 ENHRY and CDR2 SYGVKD. This CDR3 comprises 14 residues. V gave up 4 bases and J gave up 2 bases, with 12 bases separating them. CDR3 in DNA: TGTGCCATCAGTGTACGGGACAACACCTACGAGCAGTACTTC. Protein: CAISVRDNTYEQYF.

This clone appeared a single time. This chain connects TRBV6-1 to TRBJ1-2; D uncertain. Trimming took off 3 bases at V and 4 bases at J, with 15 bases between the two ends. The CDR3 totals 15 residues. CDR1 MNHNS and CDR2 SASEGT come from the germline V gene. The CDR3 DNA reads as TGTGCCAGCAGTGACGGCGGTGTCGTTATCTATGGCTACACCTTC. This gives the protein CASSDGGVVIYGYTF.

This chain uses TRBV6-5 with TRBJ1-3; weak D call: TRBD1 (6 bases). Germline CDR1 and CDR2: MNHEY and SVGAGI. The CDR3 runs 14 residues. V lost 2 bases and J lost 2, with 7 bases in between. The CDR3 sequence is CASSYEGAGNTIYF. For the CDR3, the DNA is TGTGCCAGCAGTTACGAGGGGGCTGGAAACACCATATATTTT.

The rearrangement uses TRBV15 and TRBJ1-5, with D maybe TRBD1 (6 bases). Germline V gives CDR1 LNHNV, CDR2 YYDKDF (reference sequence). Trimming took off 1 base at V and 9 bases at J, with 19 bases between the two ends. This CDR3 comprises 16 residues. CDR3 amino acids: CATSRGIQGNIRPQHF. The CDR3 DNA sequence: TGTGCCACCAGCAGAGGCATCCAGGGGAATATTCGGCCCCAGCATTTT.